This T cell receptor (beta chain) was profiled in a study of cytomegalovirus exposure and HLA in healthy donors. Findings and limits, study-wide: Sequencing likely caused a cluster of highly shared sequence variants. Earlier analysis found most TCR beta V segments productive about 87% or about 30% of the time.

Comment on this clone: Its antigen is undetermined. Other nucleotide sequences in the sample specify the same CDR3.

PCR involved 60 Vbeta and 13 Jbeta primers. The data were produced by immunoSEQ multiplex PCR, yet TCRdb's version contains in-frame clones alone and is incomplete. The sample has more than 85,000 clones; about 79% are singletons. The CDR3 is made up of 13 amino acids. Looked up from germline, CDR1 is MNHEY and CDR2 is SVGAGI. V was cut by 5 bases and J by 2 bases, with 9 bases left in between. This receptor was obtained from a male donor in good health and CMV-seropositive. The sample comprised PBMCs. The chain couples TRBV6-5 to TRBJ1-1; D is unclear. CDR3 DNA sequence: TGTGCCAGCAGTCTCACAGCTAACACTGAAGCTTTCTTT. Protein: CASSLTANTEAFF.